This TCR beta chain was obtained from a study of blood T cell repertoires in COVID-19. The participants were between about 18 and 100 years old and came from some 23 US areas. This clone was found a few times. Assay: immunoSEQ multiplex PCR; the TCRdb copy retains only in-frame clones and omits some. This table has approximately 290,000 clones, around 85% appearing once. Germline CDR1 MNHEY, CDR2 SMNVEV (reference sequence). Trimming removed 5 bases at V and 5 bases at J, with 18 bases between. The CDR3 extends over 15 amino acids. This chain uses TRBV27 with TRBJ1-2, with D unclear. This clonotype originated in a woman aged 25 to 39 who had recovered from COVID-19. Sequences were obtained from PBMCs or T cells enriched from blood (not recorded which). The CDR3 bases are TGTGCCAGCAGTCCCGAAGCCGAGGGAGGATATGGCTACACCTTC. Its translation: CASSPEAEGGYGYTF.